This TCR beta chain was profiled in a study of cytomegalovirus exposure and HLA in healthy donors. Study findings and constraints: The finding came from a later analysis; first-cohort TCR clusters tended to co-occur in the 95 to 150 validation repertoires. Despite most TCR sequences being rare, some public TCRs occurred in many donors.

The table came from immunoSEQ multiplex PCR; TCRdb's copy has only in-frame clones and leaves some out. The table lists more than 95,000 clones, approximately 95% of them singletons, with about 1.7% in the top ten. The donors were part of the approximately 120-subject validation cohort, which stood apart from the roughly 670-subject first cohort. About this clone itself: Its antigen remains unidentified.

Sequencing was performed on PBMCs. The TCR was taken from a man aged 18 to 30 in good health and CMV-seronegative.

The CDR3 loop is CANDPQGKHQPQHF. Written as DNA, the CDR3 is TGTGCCAACGACCCTCAGGGGAAACATCAGCCCCAGCATTTT. This rearrangement joins TRBV2 to TRBJ1-5; D perhaps matches TRBD1 (6 bases). CDR3 length: 14 amino acids. CDR1 is SNHLY and CDR2 is FYNNEI in the germline V gene. V was trimmed by 10 bases and J by 5 bases, leaving 18 bases between them. Variable domain in full (rest from reference TRBV2 and TRBJ1-5): EPEVTQTPSHQVTQMGQEVILRCVPISNHLYFYWYRQILGQKVEFLVSFYNNEISEKSEIFDDQFSVERPDGSNFTLKIRSTKLEDSAMYFCANDPQGKHQPQHFGDGTRLSIL.